This T cell receptor beta chain derives from a study of PD-L1 blockade in urothelial cancer. Study-level background: Median T cell yield per blood sample was some 140,000 cells.

In its sample, this clone was seen once. Distinct nucleotide sequences in the sample also encode this CDR3. Regarding time point: pretreatment peripheral blood. Sequencing used immunoSEQ multiplex PCR; TCRdb keeps in-frame clones, though not all of them. The sample records tens of thousands of clones, 85% being singletons. The V gene's germline CDR1 is MNHEY and CDR2 SMNVEV (reference sequence). The CDR3 spans 17 residues. Trimming removed 1 base from V and 1 base from J; junction bases left unmatched: 3. This sample comprised PBMCs, obtained around atezolizumab (anti-PD-L1) treatment. This chain connects TRBV27 to TRBJ2-3, with TRBD2 matching over 12 bases. This clonotype was obtained from a man in his forties with urothelial cancer. CDR3 residues: CASSLLLAGGGTDTQYF. CDR3 DNA sequence: TGTGCCAGCAGTTTATTACTAGCGGGAGGAGGCACAGATACGCAGTATTTT.